The 27 T cell receptor beta chains in this list originate from one sample, sequenced in a study of blood T cell repertoires in COVID-19. Measured with immunoSEQ multiplex PCR; TCRdb has only the in-frame clones, and not every one. The table includes some 50,000 clones, 75% to 90% detected once. The sequenced sample was peripheral blood. The receptor source for this set is a human donor in a cohort sampled during active COVID-19.

J is TRBJ2-3 and V is TRBV11-2; D perhaps matches TRBD2 (5 bases). This CDR3 is 13 amino acids long. V was shortened by 0 bases and J by 6 bases, with 7 bases between the two germline ends. Germline CDR1 and CDR2: SGHAT and FQNNGV. The CDR3 sequence is CASSLDQRDTQYF. The CDR3 DNA follows: TGTGCCAGCAGCTTAGATCAGCGGGATACGCAGTATTTT.

This clone was seen a single time. This chain connects TRBV12-5 to TRBJ2-5; D unresolved. V lost 7 bases and J 2 bases, leaving 8 bases between the germline ends. CDR1 and CDR2 (germline): LGHNT, FRNRAP. The CDR3 loop spans 12 amino acids. The CDR3 here is CASAVRQETQYF. CDR3 sequence (DNA): TGTGCTAGTGCCGTTAGACAAGAGACCCAGTACTTC. The full variable domain, completed using reference TRBV12-5 and TRBJ2-5, is DARVTQTPRHKVTEMGQEVTMRCQPILGHNTVFWYRQTMMQGLELLAYFRNRAPLDDSGMPKDRFSAEMPDATLATLKIQPSEPRDSAVYFCASAVRQETQYFGPGTRLLVL.

CDR3 loop: CASKGLAGRDEQFF. The CDR3 DNA reads TGTGCCAGCAAGGGGCTAGCGGGCCGGGATGAGCAGTTCTTC. V gene TRBV7-9 combines with J gene TRBJ2-1, with 8 nucleotides matching TRBD2. Germline CDR1 reads SEHNR; CDR2 reads FQNEAQ (reference sequence). J gave up 8 bases and V 7 bases, and 10 bases lay outside the gene matches. The CDR3 extends over 14 amino acids.

The J gene is TRBJ1-2, the V gene TRBV6-5; TRBD1 is a possible D gene (5 bases). This CDR3 has 12 residues. The germline V gene has CDR1 MNHEY and CDR2 SVGAGI. V lost 6 bases and J 8 bases, leaving 13 bases between the germline ends. CDR3 in DNA: TGTGCCAGCAGCCCGCGGGGGTGGGGCTACACCTTC. Translated, it gives CASSPRGWGYTF.

This chain connects TRBV11-2 to TRBJ2-7; tentative D call: TRBD2 (5 bases). CDR3 length: 13 amino acids. V was shortened by 5 bases and J by 3 bases, with 11 bases between the two germline ends. Per the germline V gene, CDR1 is SGHAT and CDR2 is FQNNGV. DNA for the CDR3: TGTGCCAGCAGCGCCAACCGGGACTACGAGCAGTACTTC. Amino acids: CASSANRDYEQYF. Full variable domain (missing parts from reference TRBV11-2 and TRBJ2-7): EAGVAQSPRYKIIEKRQSVAFWCNPISGHATLYWYQQILGQGPKLLIQFQNNGVVDDSQLPKDRFSAERLKGVDSTLKIQPAKLEDSAVYLCASSANRDYEQYFGPGTRLTVT.

The V call is TRBV7-8, the J call TRBJ2-3, with 8 bases fitting TRBD2. The V gene end was trimmed by 1 base and the J gene end by 5 bases; junction bases not matched to a gene: 8. Germline CDR1 reads SGHVS; CDR2 reads FQNEAQ. The CDR3 runs 16 residues. The CDR3 nucleotides read TGTGCCAGCAGCTTAGTGGGGCGGGGGGTAGGAGATACGCAGTATTTT. Protein product: CASSLVGRGVGDTQYF.

V gene TRBV7-8 combines with J gene TRBJ2-7; no firm D call. This CDR3 is 13 amino acids long. Germline CDR1 SGHVS, CDR2 FQNEAQ. V lost 6 bases and J 2 bases, leaving 11 bases between the germline ends. The CDR3 region has the DNA TGTGCCAGCAGTCGCCGGGTACCCTACGAGCAGTACTTC. Residues: CASSRRVPYEQYF.

The chain links TRBV7-9 to TRBJ1-2; 10 bases are shared with TRBD1. With V trimmed by 7 bases and J by 6 bases, 8 bases remained unmatched. This CDR3 spans 14 amino acids. Germline V gene lookup returns CDR1 SEHNR and CDR2 FQNEAQ (reference sequence). The CDR3 coding sequence is TGTGCCAGCACCATTGACAGGGGGCTAAATGGCTACACCTTC. Encoded protein: CASTIDRGLNGYTF.

This clone has just one count. The V and J genes are TRBV3-1 (or the pseudogene TRBV3-2) and TRBJ2-1, with 10 bases that match TRBD2. The CDR3 totals 15 residues. CDR1 and CDR2 (germline): LGHDT, YNNKEL (reference sequence). V lost 4 bases, J lost 9 bases, and 9 bases stayed unmatched. CDR3: CASSPSQRGGFEQFF. In DNA, the CDR3 is TGTGCCAGCAGCCCTAGCCAGCGGGGGGGGTTTGAGCAGTTCTTC.

The chain combines TRBV25-1 with TRBJ1-1; 9 nucleotides match TRBD1. Looked up from germline, CDR1 is MGHDK and CDR2 is SYGVNS. J lost 5 bases, V lost 4 bases, and 8 bases had no gene match. The CDR3 is made up of 15 amino acids. The CDR3, as DNA: TGTGCCAGCAGTGCGGGGACAGGGCGGAGGACTGAAGCTTTCTTT. The encoded protein is CASSAGTGRRTEAFF.

This chain joins TRBV4-2 and TRBJ2-7; TRBD2 is a possible D gene (6 bases). Per germline, CDR1 LGHNA and CDR2 YNFKEQ. The V gene lost 1 base and the J gene lost 2 bases, with 15 bases spanning the gap. The CDR3 runs to 16 residues. For the CDR3, the DNA is TGTGCCAGCAGCCAAGCAGCGAGCGGGCCCACCTACGAGCAGTACTTC. This gives the protein CASSQAASGPTYEQYF.

J is TRBJ2-3 and V is TRBV18; TRBD1 aligns across 9 bases. Germline lookup yields CDR1 KGHSH and CDR2 LQKENI. This CDR3 has 15 residues. V gave up 4 bases and J gave up 4 bases; unmatched junction bases: 6. CDR3 protein: CASSRGQGTADTQYF. The CDR3 region has the DNA TGTGCCAGCTCACGGGGACAGGGAACCGCAGATACGCAGTATTTT. The whole variable domain, filled in from reference TRBV18 and TRBJ2-3, reads NAGVMQNPRHLVRRRGQEARLRCSPMKGHSHVYWYRQLPEEGLKFMVYLQKENIIDESGMPKERFSAEFPKEGPSILRIQQVVRGDSAAYFCASSRGQGTADTQYFGPGTRLTVL.

This clone was counted a few times. The CDR3: CASRGQGVLSYNEQFF. In nucleotides, the CDR3 is TGTGCCAGCAGGGGACAGGGTGTTTTAAGTTACAATGAGCAGTTCTTC. V gene TRBV7-9 combines with J gene TRBJ2-1; 9 bases line up with TRBD1. The CDR3 covers 16 residues. After removal of 6 bases from V and 4 bases from J, the junction contained 10 bases not matched to a gene. Germline lookup yields CDR1 SEHNR and CDR2 FQNEAQ (reference sequence).

This chain links TRBV4-1 with TRBJ2-7; D is possibly TRBD1 (5 bases). Per the germline V gene, CDR1 is MGHRA and CDR2 is YSYEKL. V lost 5 bases and J 2 bases, leaving 16 bases between the germline ends. CDR3 size: 15 residues. The DNA for the CDR3 is TGCGCCAGCAGCTATAACATTGGACAAGCCTACGAGCAGTACTTC. Translating gives CASSYNIGQAYEQYF.

The chain links TRBV6-5 to TRBJ2-1; D is perhaps TRBD1 (5 bases). V lost 8 bases, J lost 4 bases, and 12 bases lay in between. The CDR3 is 13 residues long. Germline loops: CDR1 MNHEY, CDR2 SVGAGI. The CDR3: CASRRQGYNEQFF. The CDR3 DNA is TGTGCCAGCCGTAGGCAGGGATACAATGAGCAGTTCTTC.

V gene TRBV28 combines with J gene TRBJ1-2, with D possibly matching TRBD1 (6 bases). V was shortened by 6 bases and J by 0 bases, with 11 bases between the two germline ends. CDR3 length: 14 residues. Germline CDR1 is MDHEN and CDR2 is SYDVKM. The CDR3, as DNA: TGTGCCAGCAGCCGGACAGCCTCTAACTATGGCTACACCTTC. It specifies CASSRTASNYGYTF.

The genes are TRBV3-1 (or the pseudogene TRBV3-2) and TRBJ2-7, with 8 positions matching TRBD1. Unmatched junction bases numbered 5, after V lost 1 base and J lost 0 bases. The germline CDR1 and CDR2 sequences are LGHDT and YNNKEL (reference sequence). The CDR3 length is 16 residues. The CDR3 loop is CASSQGWDRSSYEQYF. DNA for the CDR3: TGTGCCAGCAGCCAAGGTTGGGACAGGAGCTCCTACGAGCAGTACTTC.

This rearrangement joins TRBV7-8 to TRBJ2-1, with 7 bases identical to TRBD1. Germline CDR1 and CDR2: SGHVS and FQNEAQ. The V and J ends lost 5 bases and 6 bases, in that order; junction bases with no gene match: 10. The CDR3 has 15 amino acids. CDR3: CASSNPRQGFNEQFF. In DNA form, the CDR3 reads TGTGCCAGCAGCAACCCGAGACAGGGTTTCAATGAGCAGTTCTTC. Full variable domain (remainder filled in from reference TRBV7-8 and TRBJ2-1): GAGVSQSPRYKVAKRGQDVALRCDPISGHVSLFWYQQALGQGPEFLTYFQNEAQLDKSGLPSDRFFAERPEGSVSTLKIQRTQQEDSAVYLCASSNPRQGFNEQFFGPGTRLTVL.

The chain links TRBV2 to TRBJ2-2, with D tentatively TRBD1 (6 bases). CDR1 is SNHLY and CDR2 is FYNNEI in the germline V gene. This CDR3 spans 14 amino acids. V gave up 10 bases and J gave up 2 bases, with 14 bases separating them. The CDR3: CATKRTDNTGELFF. CDR3 DNA: TGTGCCACCAAAAGGACAGATAACACCGGGGAGCTGTTTTTT.

The chain joins TRBV9 to TRBJ1-1; no reliable D call. Germline values: CDR1 SGDLS, CDR2 YYNGEE. CDR3 length: 16 amino acids. The ends were cut back, 0 bases at V and 4 bases at J, with 16 bases in the middle. The CDR3 DNA sequence: TGTGCCAGCAGCGTAGGGGTTACTACTCTGAGCACTGAAGCTTTCTTT. As protein: CASSVGVTTLSTEAFF.

The rearrangement joins TRBV7-2 to TRBJ2-2, with D perhaps matching TRBD1 (5 bases). CDR1 and CDR2 (germline): SGHTA, FQGNSA. The CDR3 sequence is 14 residues long. Trimming stripped 9 bases from V and 3 bases from J, with 14 bases between. CDR3 in DNA: TGTGCCAGTATAATGGCAGGGTACACCGGGGAGCTGTTTTTT. Protein product: CASIMAGYTGELFF.

The V gene is TRBV30, the J gene TRBJ2-5; 10 bases map to TRBD2. CDR3 length: 15 residues. Germline lookup yields CDR1 GTSNPN and CDR2 SVGIG (reference sequence). After removal of 4 bases from V and 2 bases from J, the junction contained 7 bases not matched to a gene. The CDR3 nucleotides are TGTGCCTGGACCCACGGACTAGCGGTACAAGAGACCCAGTACTTC. It translates to CAWTHGLAVQETQYF.

The CDR3 here is CASSKARLSGYGYTF. CDR3 DNA: TGTGCCAGCAGCAAAGCAAGGTTAAGCGGCTATGGCTACACCTTC. This chain joins TRBV21-1 and TRBJ1-2. TRBV21-1 is designated a pseudogene. This CDR3 is built from 15 residues.

The chain has TRBV7-2 and TRBJ1-2; 9 bases align to TRBD1. After removal of 0 bases from V and 8 bases from J, the junction contained 4 bases not matched to a gene. Germline CDR1 is SGHTA and CDR2 is FQGNSA. This CDR3 is 14 amino acids long. The CDR3 DNA reads TGTGCCAGCAGCTTAGCGGACAGGGGAGGAGGCTACACCTTC. Translating it yields CASSLADRGGGYTF.

The chain has TRBV4-2 and TRBJ2-1; maybe TRBD2 (6 bases). The CDR3 runs 17 residues. With 0 bases removed from V and 0 bases from J, the gap between germline ends came to 12 bases. The germline CDR1 and CDR2 sequences are LGHNA and YNFKEQ. The CDR3 DNA sequence: TGTGCCAGCAGCCAAGATTGGCGGGACCTCTCCTACAATGAGCAGTTCTTC. Translation: CASSQDWRDLSYNEQFF.

J is TRBJ1-4 and V is TRBV4-3, with D perhaps TRBD1 (6 bases). Germline lookup yields CDR1 LGHNA and CDR2 YSLEER. This CDR3 is 16 amino acids long. V was trimmed by 0 bases and J by 8 bases, leaving 16 bases between them. CDR3 coding DNA: TGCGCCAGCAGCCAAGATCCCAACAGGGTAGACGAAAAACTGTTTTTT. Its translation: CASSQDPNRVDEKLFF.

The V and J genes are TRBV24-1 and TRBJ2-1, with 7 bases that match TRBD1. Trimming removed 3 bases from V and 7 bases from J; junction bases left unmatched: 5. The CDR3 runs to 14 residues. From germline, CDR1 is KGHDR and CDR2 SFDVKD. DNA of the CDR3: TGTGCCACCAGTGATCTGAGACAGGGTAATGAGCAGTTCTTC. It translates to CATSDLRQGNEQFF.